This entry describes one TCR beta chain. Its target is unknown. From germline, CDR1 is ENHRY and CDR2 SYGVKD. V lost 4 bases, J lost 4 bases, and 11 bases stayed unmatched. The CDR3 length is 16 residues. Libraries were prepared by immunoSEQ multiplex PCR; TCRdb keeps only in-frame clonotypes and omits some of them. The sample lists hundreds of thousands of clones, approximately 84% occurring once. These data are taken from a study of cytomegalovirus exposure and HLA in healthy donors. Study-wide results and limits: The study put 150 to 200 TCR beta chains on its list as cytomegalovirus-associated.

The chain has TRBV10-3 and TRBJ2-7; 9 nucleotides line up with TRBD1. Material: PBMCs. This clonotype was sampled from a man aged 18 to 30 in good health and CMV-seropositive. For the CDR3, the DNA is TGTGCCATCAGTGGGACAGGGGCGCCGGGTTTTTACGAGCAGTACTTC. It is translated as CAISGTGAPGFYEQYF.